The present entry profiles one TCR beta chain with its context. The sample is drawn from a study of blood T cell repertoires in COVID-19. For the study at large: COVID-19 samples from acute and convalescent phases originated in the United States, Italy and Spain. The analysed material was cDNA or gDNA that came from T cells, B-cell-depleted T cells, or PBMCs.

The CDR3 spans 15 residues. V shed 7 bases, J shed 4 bases, and the junction held 8 bases outside the gene matches. The germline gives CDR1 MDHEN, CDR2 SYDVKM. The data were produced by immunoSEQ multiplex PCR, yet TCRdb's version contains in-frame clones alone and is incomplete. The sample includes some 150,000 clones, around 84% of them seen just once. The chain combines TRBV28 with TRBJ1-4; 8 nucleotides line up with TRBD1. The sequence was obtained from a human donor in a cohort sampled during active COVID-19. The specimen was peripheral blood. CDR3 nucleotide sequence: TGTGCCAGCAAGGCAGGGGGCTTTGGTAATGAAAAACTGTTTTTT. Amino acid sequence: CASKAGGFGNEKLFF.